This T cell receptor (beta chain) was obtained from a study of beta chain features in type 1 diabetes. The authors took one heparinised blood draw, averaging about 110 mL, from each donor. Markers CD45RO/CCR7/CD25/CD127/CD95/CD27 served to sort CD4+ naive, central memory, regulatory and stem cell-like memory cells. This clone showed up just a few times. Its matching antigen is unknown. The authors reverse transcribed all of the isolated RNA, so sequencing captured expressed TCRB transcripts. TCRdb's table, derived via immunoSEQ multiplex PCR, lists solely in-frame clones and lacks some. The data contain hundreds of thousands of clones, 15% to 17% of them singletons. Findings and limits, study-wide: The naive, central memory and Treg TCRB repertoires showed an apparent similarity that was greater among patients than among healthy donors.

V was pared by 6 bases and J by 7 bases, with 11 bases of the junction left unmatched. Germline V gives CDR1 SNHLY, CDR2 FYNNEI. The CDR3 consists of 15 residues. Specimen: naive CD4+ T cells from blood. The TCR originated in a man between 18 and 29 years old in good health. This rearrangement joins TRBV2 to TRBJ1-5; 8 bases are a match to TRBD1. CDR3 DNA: TGTGCCAGCAGAACAGGGGGTGGAAGCGCCCAGCCCCAGCATTTT. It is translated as CASRTGGGSAQPQHF.